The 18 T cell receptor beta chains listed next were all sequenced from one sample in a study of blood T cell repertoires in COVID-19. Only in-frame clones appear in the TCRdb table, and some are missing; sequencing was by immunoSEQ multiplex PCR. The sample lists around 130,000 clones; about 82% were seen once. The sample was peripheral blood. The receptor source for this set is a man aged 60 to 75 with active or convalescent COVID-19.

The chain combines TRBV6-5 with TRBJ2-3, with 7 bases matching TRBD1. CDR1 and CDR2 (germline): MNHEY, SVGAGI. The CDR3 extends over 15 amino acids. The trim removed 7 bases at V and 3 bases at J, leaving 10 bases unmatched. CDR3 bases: TGTGCCAGCACTAGACAGGGAAGGTGGACAGATACGCAGTATTTT. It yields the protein CASTRQGRWTDTQYF.

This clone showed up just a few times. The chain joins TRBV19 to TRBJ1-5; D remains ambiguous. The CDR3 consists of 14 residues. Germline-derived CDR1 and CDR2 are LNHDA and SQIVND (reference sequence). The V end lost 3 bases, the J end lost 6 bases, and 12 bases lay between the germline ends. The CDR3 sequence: CASSIRTTGQPQHF. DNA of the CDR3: TGTGCCAGTAGTATTAGGACTACGGGTCAGCCCCAGCATTTT.

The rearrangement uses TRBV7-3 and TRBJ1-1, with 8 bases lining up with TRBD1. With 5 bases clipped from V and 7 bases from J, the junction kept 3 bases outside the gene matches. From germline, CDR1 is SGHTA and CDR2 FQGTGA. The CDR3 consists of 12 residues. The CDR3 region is CASSLDRGEAFF. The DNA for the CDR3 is TGTGCCAGCAGCCTTGACAGGGGTGAAGCTTTCTTT. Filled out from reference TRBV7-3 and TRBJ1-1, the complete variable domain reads GAGVSQTPSNKVTEKGKYVELRCDPISGHTALYWYRQSLGQGPEFLIYFQGTGAADDSGLPNDRFFAVRPEGSVSTLKIQRTERGDSAVYLCASSLDRGEAFFGQGTRLTVV.

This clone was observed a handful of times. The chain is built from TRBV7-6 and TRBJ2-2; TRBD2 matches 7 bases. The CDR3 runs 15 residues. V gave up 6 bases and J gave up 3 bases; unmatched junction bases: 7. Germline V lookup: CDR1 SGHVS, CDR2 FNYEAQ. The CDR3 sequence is CASRHQGGHTGELFF. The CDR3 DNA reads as TGTGCCAGCAGGCACCAGGGAGGGCACACCGGGGAGCTGTTTTTT. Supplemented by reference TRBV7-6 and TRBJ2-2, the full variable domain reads GAGVSQSPRYKVTKRGQDVALRCDPISGHVSLYWYRQALGQGPEFLTYFNYEAQQDKSGLPNDRFSAERPEGSISTLTIQRTEQRDSAMYRCASRHQGGHTGELFFGEGSRLTVL.

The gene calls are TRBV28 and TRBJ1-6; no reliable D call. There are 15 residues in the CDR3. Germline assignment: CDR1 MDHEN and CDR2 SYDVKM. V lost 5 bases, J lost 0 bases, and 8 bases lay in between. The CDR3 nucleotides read TGTGCCAGCAGTATGCTTAGCTCCTATAATTCACCCCTCCACTTT. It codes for CASSMLSSYNSPLHF.

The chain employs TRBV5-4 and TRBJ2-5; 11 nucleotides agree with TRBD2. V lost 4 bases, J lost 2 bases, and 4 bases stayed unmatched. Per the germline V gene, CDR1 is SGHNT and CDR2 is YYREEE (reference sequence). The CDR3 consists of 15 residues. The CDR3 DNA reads TGTGCCAGCAGCCGGACTAGCGGGCCTCAAGAGACCCAGTACTTC. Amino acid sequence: CASSRTSGPQETQYF.

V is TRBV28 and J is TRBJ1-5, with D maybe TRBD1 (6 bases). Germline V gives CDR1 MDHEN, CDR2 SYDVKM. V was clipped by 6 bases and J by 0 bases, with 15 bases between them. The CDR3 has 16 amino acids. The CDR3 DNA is TGTGCCAGCAGCACAGGGTACGGACATAGCAATCAGCCCCAGCATTTT. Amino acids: CASSTGYGHSNQPQHF.

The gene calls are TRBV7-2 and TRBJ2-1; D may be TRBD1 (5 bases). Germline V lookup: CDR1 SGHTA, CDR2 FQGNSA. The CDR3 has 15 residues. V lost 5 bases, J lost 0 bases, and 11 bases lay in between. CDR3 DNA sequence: TGTGCCAGCAGCGCGATAGACAGCTCCTACAATGAGCAGTTCTTC. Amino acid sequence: CASSAIDSSYNEQFF.

The CDR3 coding sequence is TGTGCCACCTGCCCGGGCACGCTTTACGAGCAGTACTTC. Encoded protein: CATCPGTLYEQYF. The gene calls are TRBV6-2 or TRBV6-3 and TRBJ2-7; D is unclear. The V end lost 10 bases, the J end lost 4 bases, and 17 bases lay between the germline ends. Per germline, CDR1 MNHEY and CDR2 SVGEGT. The CDR3 spans 13 residues.

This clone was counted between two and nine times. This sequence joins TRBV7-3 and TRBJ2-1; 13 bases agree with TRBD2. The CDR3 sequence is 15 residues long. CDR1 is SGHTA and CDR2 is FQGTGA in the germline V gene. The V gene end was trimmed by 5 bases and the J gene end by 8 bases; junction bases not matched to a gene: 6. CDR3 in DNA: TGTGCCAGCAGCCCCGGACTAGCGGGAGCGGATGAGCAGTTCTTC. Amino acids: CASSPGLAGADEQFF.

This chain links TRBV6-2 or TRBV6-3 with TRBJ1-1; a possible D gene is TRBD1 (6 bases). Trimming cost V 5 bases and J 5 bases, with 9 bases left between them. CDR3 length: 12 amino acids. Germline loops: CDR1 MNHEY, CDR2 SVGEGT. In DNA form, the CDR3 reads TGTGCCAGCAGTACAGGGTGGACTGAAGCTTTCTTT. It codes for CASSTGWTEAFF.

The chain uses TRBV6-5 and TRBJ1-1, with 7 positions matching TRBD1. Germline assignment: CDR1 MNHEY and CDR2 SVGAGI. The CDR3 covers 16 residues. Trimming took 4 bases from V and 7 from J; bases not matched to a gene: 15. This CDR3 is CASSSRQGLNVGEAFF. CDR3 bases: TGTGCCAGCAGTTCGAGACAGGGACTCAATGTAGGTGAAGCTTTCTTT.

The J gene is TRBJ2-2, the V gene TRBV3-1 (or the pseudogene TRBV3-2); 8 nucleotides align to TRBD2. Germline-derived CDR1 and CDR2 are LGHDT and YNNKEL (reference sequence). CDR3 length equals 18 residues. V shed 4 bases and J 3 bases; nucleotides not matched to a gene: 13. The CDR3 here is CASSPSGGSGIHTGELFF. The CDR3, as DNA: TGTGCCAGCAGCCCTTCTGGGGGTAGCGGGATACACACCGGGGAGCTGTTTTTT.

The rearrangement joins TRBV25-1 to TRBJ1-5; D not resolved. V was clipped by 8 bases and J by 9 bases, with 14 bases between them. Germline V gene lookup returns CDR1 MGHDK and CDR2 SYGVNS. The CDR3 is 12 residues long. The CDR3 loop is CASLCSERPQHF. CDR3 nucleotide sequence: TGTGCCAGCCTGTGTAGCGAGAGGCCCCAGCATTTT.

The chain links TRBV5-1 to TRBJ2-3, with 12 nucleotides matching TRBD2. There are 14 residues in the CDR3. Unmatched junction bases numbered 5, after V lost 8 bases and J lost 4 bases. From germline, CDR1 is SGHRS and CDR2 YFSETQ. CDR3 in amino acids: CASWTSGNPDTQYF. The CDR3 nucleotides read TGCGCCAGTTGGACTAGCGGGAACCCAGATACGCAGTATTTT.

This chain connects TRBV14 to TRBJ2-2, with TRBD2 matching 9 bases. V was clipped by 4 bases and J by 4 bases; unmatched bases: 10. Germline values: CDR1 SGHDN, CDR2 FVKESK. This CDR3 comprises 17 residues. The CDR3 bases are TGTGCCAGCAGCCGTAGAGCGCTAGCGGGACTCACCGGGGAGCTGTTTTTT. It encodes CASSRRALAGLTGELFF.

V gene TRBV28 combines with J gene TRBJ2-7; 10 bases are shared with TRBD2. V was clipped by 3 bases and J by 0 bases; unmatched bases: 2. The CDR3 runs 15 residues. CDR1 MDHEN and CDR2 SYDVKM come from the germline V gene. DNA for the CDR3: TGTGCCAGCAGTTTTACTAGCGGGGTCTCCTACGAGCAGTACTTC. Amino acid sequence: CASSFTSGVSYEQYF.

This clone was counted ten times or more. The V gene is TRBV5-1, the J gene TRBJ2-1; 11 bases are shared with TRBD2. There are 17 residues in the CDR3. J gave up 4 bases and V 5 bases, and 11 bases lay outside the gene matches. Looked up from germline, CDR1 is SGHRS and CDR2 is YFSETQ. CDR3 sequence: CASRPRTGTSGYNEQFF. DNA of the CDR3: TGCGCCAGCAGGCCCAGGACTGGGACTAGCGGATACAATGAGCAGTTCTTC.